The 20 T cell receptor beta chains in this list originate from one sample, sequenced in a study of lymphopenia after photon versus proton radiotherapy. Libraries were prepared by immunoSEQ multiplex PCR; TCRdb keeps only in-frame clonotypes and omits some of them. The repertoire includes 150,000 to 200,000 clones, around nine tenths of them detected once, and around 5% sits in the top ten. Sequences were derived from peripheral blood, sampled from a patient treated with photon-based radiotherapy. These receptors were taken from a middle-aged man with gastric cancer.

Turning to this clone: Other nucleotide sequences from this sample produce the same CDR3. The V gene is TRBV7-2, the J gene TRBJ1-4; D gene unclear. Germline values: CDR1 SGHTA, CDR2 FQGNSA. Trimming took off 1 base at V and 4 bases at J, with 7 bases between the two ends. This CDR3 comprises 14 residues. In DNA, the CDR3 is TGTGCCAGCAGCTTAGTGACGGGTAATGAAAAACTGTTTTTT. It translates to CASSLVTGNEKLFF. The whole variable domain, remainder taken from reference TRBV7-2 and TRBJ1-4, is GAGVSQSPSNKVTEKGKDVELRCDPISGHTALYWYRQSLGQGLEFLIYFQGNSAPDKSGLPSDRFSAERTGGSVSTLTIQRTQQEDSAVYLCASSLVTGNEKLFFGSGTQLSVL.

The chain uses TRBV9 and TRBJ1-4, with D uncertain. The CDR3 runs 14 residues. Germline V lookup: CDR1 SGDLS, CDR2 YYNGEE. With 0 bases removed from V and 8 bases from J, the gap between germline ends came to 11 bases. CDR3 loop: CASSVDSSREKLFF. In DNA form, the CDR3 reads TGTGCCAGCAGCGTAGACTCATCGAGGGAAAAACTGTTTTTT.

The chain joins TRBV7-6 to TRBJ2-7; 7 bases map to TRBD2. Germline CDR1 is SGHVS and CDR2 is FNYEAQ. The CDR3 spans 16 residues. J lost 2 bases, V lost 4 bases, and 11 bases had no gene match. The CDR3 is CASSSYLGTNPYEQYF. For the CDR3, the DNA is TGTGCCAGCAGCTCTTACCTCGGGACTAATCCCTACGAGCAGTACTTC.

This sequence joins TRBV7-9 and TRBJ1-5, with TRBD1 matching over 7 bases. The trim removed 0 bases at V and 3 bases at J, leaving 2 bases unmatched. Germline CDR1 is SEHNR and CDR2 is FQNEAQ (reference sequence). This CDR3 comprises 15 residues. CDR3 DNA: TGTGCCAGCAGCTTAGCCGGGACAGACAATCAGCCCCAGCATTTT. Translated: CASSLAGTDNQPQHF.

The chain links TRBV7-9 to TRBJ1-3; weak D call: TRBD1 (6 bases). Deletions cut 5 bases from V and 3 bases from J, with 11 bases between. Germline V CDR1 and CDR2: SEHNR, FQNEAQ (reference sequence). The CDR3 totals 14 residues. The CDR3 is CASSPHRDGNTIYF. CDR3 coding DNA: TGTGCCAGCAGCCCCCACAGGGATGGAAACACCATATATTTT.

The V call is TRBV9, the J call TRBJ1-1; possible D gene TRBD1, 6 bases. Between the trimmed V and J ends, which lost 1 base and 3 bases, there was a span of 16 bases. The CDR3 is made up of 16 amino acids. The germline V gene has CDR1 SGDLS and CDR2 YYNGEE. In DNA form, the CDR3 reads TGTGCCAGCAGCGTACAAATCCAGGGACAAGACACTGAAGCTTTCTTT. Encoded protein: CASSVQIQGQDTEAFF.

Here the CDR3 reads CASRAGGGTEAFF. CDR3 nucleotides: TGTGCCAGCAGAGCAGGGGGCGGCACTGAAGCTTTCTTT. V is TRBV6-6 and J is TRBJ1-1; 8 bases are shared with TRBD1. Trimming at V came to 6 bases and at J to 4 bases, leaving 4 bases not matched to a gene. The CDR3 has 13 residues. Germline values: CDR1 MNHNY, CDR2 SVGAGI (reference sequence).

For the CDR3, the DNA is TGTGCCAGCAGCTTACTCAGCGGGAGAGACACCGGGGAGCTGTTTTTT. It is translated as CASSLLSGRDTGELFF. This sequence joins TRBV7-3 and TRBJ2-2, with 8 bases identical to TRBD2. Germline CDR1 and CDR2: SGHTA and FQGTGA. The junction had 5 bases not matched to a gene; V was cut back by 2 bases and J by 3 bases. There are 16 residues in the CDR3.

This chain links TRBV27 with TRBJ2-7; D possibly corresponds to TRBD2 (6 bases). The V end lost 5 bases, the J end lost 1 base, and 12 bases lay between the germline ends. The CDR3 consists of 14 residues. Germline V gene sequence: CDR1 MNHEY, CDR2 SMNVEV (reference sequence). CDR3 bases: TGTGCCAGCAGTCTCCGGGAGCAATCCTACGAGCAGTACTTC. This codes for CASSLREQSYEQYF.

The gene calls are TRBV11-2 and TRBJ2-1; 13 positions agree with TRBD2. The CDR3 runs to 16 residues. The V and J ends lost 5 bases and 9 bases, in that order; junction bases with no gene match: 10. The germline CDR1 and CDR2 sequences are SGHAT and FQNNGV. The CDR3 sequence is CASSTGTSGVRGEQFF. The CDR3 nucleotides are TGTGCCAGCAGCACCGGGACTAGCGGGGTCCGAGGTGAGCAGTTCTTC.

The V and J genes are TRBV6-4 and TRBJ2-1; D perhaps matches TRBD2 (6 bases). Trimming took off 6 bases at V and 8 bases at J, with 17 bases between the two ends. The CDR3 runs to 14 residues. Germline values: CDR1 MRHNA, CDR2 SNTAGT. CDR3 sequence reads: CASRPGTPSDEQFF. CDR3 in DNA: TGTGCCAGCAGACCCGGGACTCCCTCCGATGAGCAGTTCTTC.

The V and J genes are TRBV7-9 and TRBJ2-7; 9 bases are shared with TRBD1. The V gene's germline CDR1 is SEHNR and CDR2 FQNEAQ (reference sequence). The CDR3 has 15 amino acids. Unmatched junction bases numbered 8, after V lost 3 bases and J lost 5 bases. Here the CDR3 DNA reads TGTGCCAGCAGCTTCACAGGGGGCCCAAGGGACGAGCAGTACTTC. This encodes CASSFTGGPRDEQYF.

This chain joins TRBV29-1 and TRBJ2-1, with 10 positions matching TRBD1. The length of the CDR3 is 13 residues. The germline V gene has CDR1 SQVTM and CDR2 ANQGSEA. V lost 7 bases, J lost 6 bases, and 6 bases stayed unmatched. The CDR3 is CSGGQGRGNEQFF. CDR3 in DNA: TGCAGCGGGGGACAGGGGAGAGGCAATGAGCAGTTCTTC.

The J gene is TRBJ1-2, the V gene TRBV18; a weak D match, TRBD1 (5 bases). The CDR3 sequence is 13 residues long. Trimming left V 0 bases short and J 7 bases short, with 9 bases between. Germline CDR1 and CDR2: KGHSH and LQKENI. The CDR3 is CASSPPGGAGYTF. The CDR3, as DNA: TGTGCCAGCTCACCACCTGGAGGGGCTGGCTACACCTTC.

V is TRBV7-7 and J is TRBJ2-2; D is undetermined. CDR3 size: 13 residues. Trimming left V 0 bases short and J 4 bases short, with 3 bases between. CDR1 is SSHAT, CDR2 FNYEAQ, per germline (reference sequence). CDR3 DNA: TGTGCCAGCAGCTTAGCGAGCACCGGGGAGCTGTTTTTT. It translates to CASSLASTGELFF.

The V call is TRBV14, the J call TRBJ2-1; 14 bases are a match to TRBD2. The germline CDR1 and CDR2 sequences are SGHDN and FVKESK. The CDR3 sequence is 16 residues long. Germline trimming cut 4 bases from V and 8 bases from J; bases unmatched to any gene: 7. The CDR3 reads CASSLLGTSGSYEQFF. CDR3 in DNA: TGTGCCAGCAGCCTTCTCGGGACTAGCGGGAGTTATGAGCAGTTCTTC.

The chain's CDR3 is CASSSGLPSMGEQFF. CDR3 DNA sequence: TGCGCCAGCAGCTCGGGACTCCCGAGTATGGGTGAGCAGTTCTTC. The V call is TRBV5-1, the J call TRBJ2-1; a possible D gene is TRBD2 (6 bases). Germline V CDR1 and CDR2: SGHRS, YFSETQ. V was trimmed by 3 bases and J by 9 bases, leaving 19 bases between them. The CDR3 has 15 residues.

The chain couples TRBV7-9 to TRBJ2-7, with TRBD2 identical over 11 bases. The CDR3 totals 13 residues. The germline V gene has CDR1 SEHNR and CDR2 FQNEAQ (reference sequence). V lost 11 bases to trimming and J lost 0 bases; unmatched junction nucleotides: 3. For the CDR3, the DNA is TGTGCCGGCACTAGCGGGAGCTCCTACGAGCAGTACTTC. Translation gives CAGTSGSSYEQYF.

The genes are TRBV2 and TRBJ1-2; D remains ambiguous. Trimming pared 6 bases from V and 8 bases from J, leaving 16 bases between. Germline assignment: CDR1 SNHLY and CDR2 FYNNEI. The CDR3 is 13 residues long. This CDR3 is CASSARELGGYTF. Written as DNA, the CDR3 is TGTGCCAGCAGCGCAAGGGAGCTCGGCGGCTACACCTTC.

The chain links TRBV4-3 to TRBJ2-5; 7 positions agree with TRBD1. CDR1 LGHNA and CDR2 YSLEER come from the germline V gene. V was pared by 3 bases and J by 1 base, with 5 bases of the junction left unmatched. This CDR3 region has 15 residues. CDR3 sequence (DNA): TGCGCCAGCAGCCATACAAGGGACAGCCAAGAGACCCAGTACTTC. Protein sequence: CASSHTRDSQETQYF.